This TCR beta chain was recorded in a study of cytomegalovirus exposure and HLA in healthy donors. This clone has only a few counts. PCR was performed using 60 Vbeta and 13 Jbeta primers. TCRdb keeps only in-frame clones here, not all; method: immunoSEQ multiplex PCR. The sample has 200,000 or so clones; 75% to 80% are singletons. This TCR was recovered from a woman in her twenties or thirties in good health and CMV-seropositive. What was sequenced was PBMCs.

The CDR3 sequence: CASSIGGLLQETQYF. CDR3 DNA: TGTGCCAGTAGTATAGGAGGCCTGTTACAAGAGACCCAGTACTTC. The chain is built from TRBV19 and TRBJ2-5; D gene ambiguous. Per the germline V gene, CDR1 is LNHDA and CDR2 is SQIVND (reference sequence). The CDR3 loop spans 15 amino acids. The ends were cut back, 1 base at V and 2 bases at J, with 11 bases in the middle.